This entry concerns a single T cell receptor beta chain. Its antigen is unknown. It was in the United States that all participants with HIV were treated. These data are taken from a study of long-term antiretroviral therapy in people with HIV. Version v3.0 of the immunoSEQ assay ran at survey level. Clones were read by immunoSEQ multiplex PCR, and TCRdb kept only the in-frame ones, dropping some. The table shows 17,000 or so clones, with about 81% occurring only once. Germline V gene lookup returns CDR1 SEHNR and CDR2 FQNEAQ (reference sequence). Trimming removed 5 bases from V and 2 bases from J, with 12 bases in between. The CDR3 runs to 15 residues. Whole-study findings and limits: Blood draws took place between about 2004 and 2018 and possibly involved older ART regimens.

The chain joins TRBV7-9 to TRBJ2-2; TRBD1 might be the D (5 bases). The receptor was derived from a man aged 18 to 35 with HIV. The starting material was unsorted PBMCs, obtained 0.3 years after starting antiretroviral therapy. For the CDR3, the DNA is TGTGCCAGCAGCCCACCAGGGATTAACACCGGGGAGCTGTTTTTT. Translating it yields CASSPPGINTGELFF.